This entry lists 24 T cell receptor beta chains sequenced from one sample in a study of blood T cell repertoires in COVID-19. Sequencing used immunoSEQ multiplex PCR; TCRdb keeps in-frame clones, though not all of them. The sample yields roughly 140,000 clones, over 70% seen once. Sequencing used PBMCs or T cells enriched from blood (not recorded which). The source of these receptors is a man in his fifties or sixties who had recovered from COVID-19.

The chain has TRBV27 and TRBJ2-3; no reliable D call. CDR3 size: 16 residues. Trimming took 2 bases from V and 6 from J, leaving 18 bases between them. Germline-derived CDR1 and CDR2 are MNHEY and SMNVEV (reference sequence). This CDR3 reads CASSLRRLEFSDTQYF. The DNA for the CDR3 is TGTGCCAGCAGTTTAAGGCGACTTGAGTTTTCGGATACGCAGTATTTT.

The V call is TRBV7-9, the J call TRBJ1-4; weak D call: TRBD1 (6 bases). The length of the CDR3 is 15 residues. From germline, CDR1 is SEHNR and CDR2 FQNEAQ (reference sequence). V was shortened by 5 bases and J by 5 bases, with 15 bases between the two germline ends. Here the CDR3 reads CASSRVRQGNEKLFF. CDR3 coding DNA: TGTGCCAGCAGCCGGGTACGGCAGGGGAATGAAAAACTGTTTTTT. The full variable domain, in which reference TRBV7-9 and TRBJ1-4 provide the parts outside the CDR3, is DTGVSQNPRHKITKRGQNVTFRCDPISEHNRLYWYRQTLGQGPEFLTYFQNEAQLEKSRLLSDRFSAERPKGSFSTLEIQRTEQGDSAMYLCASSRVRQGNEKLFFGSGTQLSVL.

The chain's CDR3 is CASSEGGTGWEKLFF. CDR3 DNA: TGTGCCAGCAGTGAAGGCGGGACAGGGTGGGAAAAACTGTTTTTT. The gene calls are TRBV2 and TRBJ1-4, with 9 bases lining up with TRBD1. J gave up 8 bases and V 1 base, and 5 bases lay outside the gene matches. The CDR3 length is 15 residues. Germline loops: CDR1 SNHLY, CDR2 FYNNEI.

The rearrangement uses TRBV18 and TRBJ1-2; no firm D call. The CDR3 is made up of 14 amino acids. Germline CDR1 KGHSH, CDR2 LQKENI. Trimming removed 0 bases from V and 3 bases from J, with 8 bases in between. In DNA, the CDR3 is TGTGCCAGCTCACCACCGAGTGCGGACTATGGCTACACCTTC. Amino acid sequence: CASSPPSADYGYTF.

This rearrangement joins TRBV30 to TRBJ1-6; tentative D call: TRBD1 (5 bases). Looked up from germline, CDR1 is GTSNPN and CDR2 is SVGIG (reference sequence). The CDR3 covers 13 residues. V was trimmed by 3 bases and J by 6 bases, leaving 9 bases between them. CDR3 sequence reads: CAWSRQLNSPLHF. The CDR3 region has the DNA TGTGCCTGGAGCCGACAGCTTAATTCACCCCTCCACTTT.

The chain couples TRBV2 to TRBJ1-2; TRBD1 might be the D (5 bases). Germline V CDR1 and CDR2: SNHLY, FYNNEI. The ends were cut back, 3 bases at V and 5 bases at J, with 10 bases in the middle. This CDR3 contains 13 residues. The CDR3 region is CASSDDRRYGYTF. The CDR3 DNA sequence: TGTGCCAGCAGTGACGACAGAAGATATGGCTACACCTTC.

CDR3 nucleotide sequence: TGTGCCTGGAGCCCCTCGGAGACCCAGTACTTC. As protein: CAWSPSETQYF. The chain recombines TRBV30 with TRBJ2-5; D not resolved. CDR3 length: 11 amino acids. Trimming took off 3 bases at V and 5 bases at J, with 7 bases between the two ends. From germline, CDR1 is GTSNPN and CDR2 SVGIG (reference sequence).

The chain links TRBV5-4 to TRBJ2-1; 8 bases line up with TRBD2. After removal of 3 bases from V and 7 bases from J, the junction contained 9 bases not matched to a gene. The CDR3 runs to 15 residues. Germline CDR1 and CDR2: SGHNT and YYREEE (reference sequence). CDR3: CASSSAGGNRNEQFF. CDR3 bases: TGTGCCAGCAGCTCGGCGGGAGGAAATCGGAATGAGCAGTTCTTC.

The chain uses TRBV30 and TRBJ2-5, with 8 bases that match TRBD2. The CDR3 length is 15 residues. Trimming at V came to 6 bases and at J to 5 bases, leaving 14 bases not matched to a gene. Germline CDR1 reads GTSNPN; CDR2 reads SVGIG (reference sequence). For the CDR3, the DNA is TGTGCCTGCCTTTCGGGACTAGGCGGTAGGGAGACCCAGTACTTC. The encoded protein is CACLSGLGGRETQYF.

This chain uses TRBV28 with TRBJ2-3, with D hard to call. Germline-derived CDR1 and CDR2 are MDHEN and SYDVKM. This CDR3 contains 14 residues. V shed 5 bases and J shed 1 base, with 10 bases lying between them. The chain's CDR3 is CASSPPGRTDTQYF. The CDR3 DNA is TGTGCCAGCAGTCCCCCTGGGCGCACAGATACGCAGTATTTT.

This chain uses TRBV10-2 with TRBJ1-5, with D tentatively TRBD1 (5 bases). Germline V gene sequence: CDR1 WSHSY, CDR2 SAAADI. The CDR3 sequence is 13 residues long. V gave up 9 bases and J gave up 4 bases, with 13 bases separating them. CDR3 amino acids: CASSGGGNQPQHF. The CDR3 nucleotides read TGCGCCAGTTCTGGTGGGGGGAATCAGCCCCAGCATTTT.

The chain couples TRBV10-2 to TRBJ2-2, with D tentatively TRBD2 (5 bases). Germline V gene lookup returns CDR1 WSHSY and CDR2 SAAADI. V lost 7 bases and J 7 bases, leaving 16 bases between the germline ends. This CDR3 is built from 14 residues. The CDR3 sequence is CASTSRGLGGELFF. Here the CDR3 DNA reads TGCGCCAGCACTTCCCGAGGGCTCGGCGGGGAGCTGTTTTTT.

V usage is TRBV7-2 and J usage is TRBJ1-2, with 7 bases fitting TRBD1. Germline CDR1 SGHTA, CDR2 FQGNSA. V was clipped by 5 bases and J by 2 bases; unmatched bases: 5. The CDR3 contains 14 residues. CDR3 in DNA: TGTGCCAGCAGCCCGGGGACAGCAAACTATGGCTACACCTTC. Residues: CASSPGTANYGYTF.

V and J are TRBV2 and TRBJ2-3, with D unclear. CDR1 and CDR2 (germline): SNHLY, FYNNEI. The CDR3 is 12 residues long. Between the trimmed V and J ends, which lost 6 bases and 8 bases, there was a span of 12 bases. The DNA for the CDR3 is TGTGCCAGCAGGGCACCCCCACGTACGCAGTATTTT. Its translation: CASRAPPRTQYF.

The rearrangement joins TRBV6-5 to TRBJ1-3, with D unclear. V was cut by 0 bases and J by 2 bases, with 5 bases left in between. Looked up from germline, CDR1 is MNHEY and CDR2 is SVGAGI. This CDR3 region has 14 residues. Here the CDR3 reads CASSYSTTGNTIYF. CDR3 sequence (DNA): TGTGCCAGCAGTTACTCGACAACTGGAAACACCATATATTTT.

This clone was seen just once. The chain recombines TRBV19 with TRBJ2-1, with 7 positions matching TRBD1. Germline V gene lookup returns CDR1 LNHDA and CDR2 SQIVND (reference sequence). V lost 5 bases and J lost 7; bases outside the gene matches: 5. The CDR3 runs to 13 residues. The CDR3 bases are TGTGCCAGTAGTGTCCACAGGGGAAATGAGCAGTTCTTC. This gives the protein CASSVHRGNEQFF. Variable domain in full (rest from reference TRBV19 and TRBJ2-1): DGGITQSPKYLFRKEGQNVTLSCEQNLNHDAMYWYRQDPGQGLRLIYYSQIVNDFQKGDIAEGYSVSREKKESFPLTVTSAQKNPTAFYLCASSVHRGNEQFFGPGTRLTVL.

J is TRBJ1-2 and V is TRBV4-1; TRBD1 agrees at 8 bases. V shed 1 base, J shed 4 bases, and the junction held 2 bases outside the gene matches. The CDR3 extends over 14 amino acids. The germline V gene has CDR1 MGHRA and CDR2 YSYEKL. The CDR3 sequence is CASSQVDRVYGYTF. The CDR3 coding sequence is TGCGCCAGCAGCCAAGTGGACAGGGTCTATGGCTACACCTTC.

In nucleotides, the CDR3 is TGTGCCAGCAGCTTAACTAGCGGGGGGCAAGAGACCCAGTACTTC. Translated, it gives CASSLTSGGQETQYF. The rearrangement uses TRBV7-9 and TRBJ2-5, with 12 bases lining up with TRBD2. The germline V gene has CDR1 SEHNR and CDR2 FQNEAQ (reference sequence). The CDR3 is 15 amino acids. V trimming: 2 bases; J trimming: 2 bases; junction bases outside the gene matches: 0.

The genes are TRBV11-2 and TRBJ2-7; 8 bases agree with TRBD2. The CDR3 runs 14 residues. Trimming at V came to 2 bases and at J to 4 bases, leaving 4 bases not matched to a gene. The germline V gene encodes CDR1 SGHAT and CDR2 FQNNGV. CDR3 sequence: CASSLTSGPYEQYF. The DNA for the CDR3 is TGTGCCAGCAGCTTAACTAGCGGCCCGTACGAGCAGTACTTC.

The CDR3 sequence is CASSRADSTYEQYF. Here the CDR3 DNA reads TGTGCCAGCAGCCGAGCGGACTCTACCTACGAGCAGTACTTC. This chain joins TRBV7-8 and TRBJ2-7, with D possibly matching TRBD2 (5 bases). The CDR3 has 14 amino acids. The V gene's germline CDR1 is SGHVS and CDR2 FQNEAQ. Trimming stripped 5 bases from V and 2 bases from J, with 13 bases between.

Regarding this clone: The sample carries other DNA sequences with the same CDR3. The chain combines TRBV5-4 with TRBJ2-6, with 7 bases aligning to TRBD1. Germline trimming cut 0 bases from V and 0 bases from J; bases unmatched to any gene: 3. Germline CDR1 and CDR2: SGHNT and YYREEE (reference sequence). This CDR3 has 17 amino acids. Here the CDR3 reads CASSLEQGLSGANVLTF. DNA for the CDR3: TGTGCCAGCAGCTTGGAACAGGGGCTCTCTGGGGCCAACGTCCTGACTTTC.

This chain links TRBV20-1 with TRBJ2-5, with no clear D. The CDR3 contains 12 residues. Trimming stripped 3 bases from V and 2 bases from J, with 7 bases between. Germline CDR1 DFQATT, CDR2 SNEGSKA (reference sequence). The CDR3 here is CSASFRQETQYF. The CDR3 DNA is TGCAGTGCTAGTTTCAGGCAAGAGACCCAGTACTTC.

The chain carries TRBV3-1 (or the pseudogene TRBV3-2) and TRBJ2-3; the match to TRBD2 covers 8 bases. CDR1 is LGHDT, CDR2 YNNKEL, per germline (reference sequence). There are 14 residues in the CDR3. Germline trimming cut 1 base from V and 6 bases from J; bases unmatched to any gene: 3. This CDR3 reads CASSQAASGDTQYF. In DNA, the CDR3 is TGTGCCAGCAGCCAAGCGGCTAGCGGGGATACGCAGTATTTT.

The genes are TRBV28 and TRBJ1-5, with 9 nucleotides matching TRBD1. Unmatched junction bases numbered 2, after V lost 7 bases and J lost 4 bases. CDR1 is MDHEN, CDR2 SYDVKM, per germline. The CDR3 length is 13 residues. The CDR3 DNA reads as TGTGCCAGCAACGACAGGGGGAATCAGCCCCAGCATTTT. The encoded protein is CASNDRGNQPQHF.